This T cell receptor beta chain was found in a study of Graves' ophthalmopathy and Graves' hyperthyroidism. Study information: The authors collected peripheral blood at initial diagnosis, before any treatment.

This CDR3 is built from 14 residues. Trimming cost V 5 bases and J 0 bases, with 8 bases left between them. Germline-derived CDR1 and CDR2 are MGHDK and SYGVNS. Certain patients, namely those with other autoimmune diseases, uncontrolled infections, pregnancy or lactation, were excluded. As the starting material, over 9 ml of fresh peripheral blood yielded the PBMCs. This clonotype was observed many times. As yet, its antigen is unknown. Study results and caveats: The majority of expanded thyroid clonotypes above 0.001 frequency also occurred in blood.

Amplifying from RNA transcripts, the study obtained TCR beta CDR3 regions. RT-PCR with HTBI primers came first, then second-round multiplex PCR. TCRdb fed the multiplex PCR reads into MiXCR, producing one record per CDR3 protein. The table includes 450,000 or so distinct CDR3 sequences, under 15% detected once. This chain connects TRBV25-1 to TRBJ1-3, with D hard to call. The sequence came from a woman aged 25 to 39 with Graves' ophthalmopathy. What was sequenced was blood. CDR3 region: CASSPESSGNTIYF. The CDR3 DNA reads as TGTGCCAGCAGTCCGGAGAGCTCTGGAAACACCATATATTTT. Filled out from reference TRBV25-1 and TRBJ1-3, the complete variable domain reads EADIYQTPRYLVIGTGKKITLECSQTMGHDKMYWYQQDPGMELHLIHYSYGVNSTEKGDLSSESTVSRIRTEHFPLTLESARPSHTSQYLCASSPESSGNTIYFGEGSWLTVV.